The clone carrying this T cell receptor (beta chain) was seen a few times. Its antigen is as yet unknown. Semi-nested PCR with Nested Universal Primer A followed constant-region reverse priming of full-length variable regions. Each CDR3 protein gets one entry after TCRdb re-called the 5' RACE reads with MiXCR. The data contain approximately 60,000 distinct CDR3 sequences, less than 25% of them seen just once; the ten biggest clones take up roughly 3.2%. The germline V and J ends were trimmed by 5 bases and 0 bases, with 13 bases remaining between them. CDR3 length: 16 residues. CDR1 and CDR2 from the germline V gene are SGHAT and FQNNGV. General study results and limits: Tumor memory CD4+ T cell TCR gene usage clustered with blood and lymph node memory CD4+ cells and lymph node naive CD4+ cells. Tumor-infiltrating Treg TCR alpha and beta sequences overlapped most with tumor naive CD4+ T cells, then blood naive. The larger-cohort validation was restricted to a single TCR beta V-J rearrangement rather than whole repertoires.

The sorted Tregs were CD4+CD25+CD127-/low cells. This clonotype was sampled from a female donor with breast cancer. The rearrangement links TRBV11-2 to TRBJ2-2, with D uncertain. The specimen sequenced was tumor-infiltrating Tregs sorted from the breast tumor. The CDR3 reads CASSLLVGSNTGELFF. In DNA, the CDR3 is TGTGCCAGCAGCCTATTGGTGGGGTCGAACACCGGGGAGCTGTTTTTT.